Presented here are 30 T cell receptor beta chains from one specimen sequenced in a study of read filtering for tumor transcriptome and immune sequencing. From roughly 0.4 ug of RNA, a library with molecular barcoded alpha/delta and beta/gamma adaptors was made. One entry per CDR3 protein, called by TCRdb with MiXCR from the reads. Counted here are about 62,000 distinct CDR3 sequences, about 19% occurring once; the ten biggest clones make up approximately 10%. Sample: a population of CD138-negative cells sorted from bone marrow. All receptors come from a donor aged 40 or older with multiple myeloma.

This clonotype appeared many times. The rearrangement links TRBV7-9 to TRBJ1-1, with 7 bases that match TRBD1. V shed 4 bases, J shed 4 bases, and the junction held 9 bases outside the gene matches. Germline V lookup: CDR1 SEHNR, CDR2 FQNEAQ (reference sequence). The CDR3 sequence is 15 residues long. In DNA form, the CDR3 reads TGTGCCAGCAGCTCCCAGGACCACAGGGGCACTGAAGCTTTCTTT. Translation: CASSSQDHRGTEAFF.

The sample holds many counts of this clonotype. The J gene is TRBJ1-4, the V gene TRBV14; D is possibly TRBD1 (5 bases). Germline assignment: CDR1 SGHDN and CDR2 FVKESK. The CDR3 length is 15 residues. Between the trimmed V and J ends, which lost 2 bases and 0 bases, there was a span of 7 bases. CDR3 sequence (DNA): TGTGCCAGCAGCCAACCCAGGGCAACTAATGAAAAACTGTTTTTT. Residues: CASSQPRATNEKLFF.

In its sample, this clonotype was seen many times. The chain carries TRBV5-1 and TRBJ2-2; D possibly corresponds to TRBD1 (6 bases). The CDR3 contains 14 residues. Deletions cut 4 bases from V and 4 bases from J, with 11 bases between. The germline V gene encodes CDR1 SGHRS and CDR2 YFSETQ. CDR3 coding DNA: TGCGCCAGCAGCAACGACAGGTCCACCGGGGAGCTGTTTTTT. This codes for CASSNDRSTGELFF.

This clonotype was picked up many times. The rearrangement uses TRBV20-1 and TRBJ2-2, with TRBD2 matching over 12 bases. The CDR3 runs 15 residues. V shed 5 bases and J 5 bases; nucleotides not matched to a gene: 6. Germline V lookup: CDR1 DFQATT, CDR2 SNEGSKA (reference sequence). CDR3 residues: CSAPSGGAGTGELFF. In nucleotides, the CDR3 is TGCAGTGCTCCTAGCGGGGGGGCTGGGACCGGGGAGCTGTTTTTT.

This clonotype was found many times. The genes are TRBV5-1 and TRBJ2-7; perhaps TRBD2 as D (5 bases). Germline V gives CDR1 SGHRS, CDR2 YFSETQ. The V end lost 0 bases, the J end lost 5 bases, and 15 bases lay between the germline ends. CDR3 length equals 15 residues. DNA for the CDR3: TGCGCCAGCAGCTTGGAGCAGAGGGCGATCGACGAGCAGTACTTC. It encodes CASSLEQRAIDEQYF.

This clonotype was observed at least ten times. This chain uses TRBV10-3 with TRBJ2-3; 8 bases match TRBD2. V gave up 6 bases and J gave up 6 bases; unmatched junction bases: 11. The length of the CDR3 is 15 residues. Germline V CDR1 and CDR2: ENHRY, SYGVKD. CDR3 nucleotide sequence: TGTGCCATCAGCGCTAGCGGGCCGGGTGGGGATACGCAGTATTTT. Its protein is CAISASGPGGDTQYF.

This clonotype was counted ten times or more. The rearrangement joins TRBV20-1 to TRBJ1-1; 9 nucleotides match TRBD1. The V segment lost 5 bases and the J segment 3 bases; nucleotides outside the gene matches: 7. The V gene's germline CDR1 is DFQATT and CDR2 SNEGSKA (reference sequence). This CDR3 contains 14 residues. The CDR3 nucleotides are TGCAGTGCTGCAAGGACAGGGGAAGACACTGAAGCTTTCTTT. Translated, it gives CSAARTGEDTEAFF.

This clonotype was counted ten times or more. J is TRBJ2-1 and V is TRBV19; TRBD2 matches at 8 bases. Trimming removed 5 bases from V and 5 bases from J; junction bases left unmatched: 8. Germline V CDR1 and CDR2: LNHDA, SQIVND (reference sequence). This CDR3 has 15 residues. CDR3 protein: CASSPGTRRNNEQFF. In nucleotides, the CDR3 is TGTGCCAGTAGTCCTGGGACTAGACGAAACAATGAGCAGTTCTTC.

V usage is TRBV29-1 and J usage is TRBJ1-2; no firm D call. The CDR3 is 10 residues long. V lost 3 bases to trimming and J lost 7 bases, with 6 bases between them. CDR1 is SQVTM and CDR2 is ANQGSEA in the germline V gene. This CDR3 is CSVDGFGYTF. The CDR3 DNA sequence: TGCAGCGTTGATGGATTTGGCTACACCTTC.

This clonotype was counted at least ten times. V is TRBV2 and J is TRBJ2-1; D is ambiguous. V was pared by 5 bases and J by 7 bases, with 12 bases between. This CDR3 has 13 residues. Germline V gene data show CDR1 as SNHLY and CDR2 as FYNNEI. DNA for the CDR3: TGTGCCAGCAGTCCCTTAAGGGTAAATGAGCAGTTCTTC. As protein: CASSPLRVNEQFF.

Comment on this clonotype: A far larger clone is only one base removed, so a read error is likely. The chain joins TRBV7-9 to TRBJ2-1, with 7 bases fitting TRBD2. This CDR3 is built from 14 residues. In germline, CDR1 is SEHNR, CDR2 FQNEAQ (reference sequence). V lost 3 bases, J lost 10 bases, and 9 bases stayed unmatched. The CDR3 spells CASSFPCGRGEQFF. The CDR3 DNA sequence: TGTGCCAGCAGCTTCCCTTGCGGGAGAGGGGAGCAGTTCTTC.

Many counts were recorded for this clonotype. This chain connects TRBV29-1 to TRBJ1-1; D uncertain. Trimming cost V 4 bases and J 0 bases, with 9 bases left between them. This CDR3 region has 13 residues. The germline V gene encodes CDR1 SQVTM and CDR2 ANQGSEA. The CDR3, as DNA: TGCAGCGTTGGCGGCCTAATGAACACTGAAGCTTTCTTT. Translation gives CSVGGLMNTEAFF. The full variable domain, with the rest looked up from reference TRBV29-1 and TRBJ1-1, is SAVISQKPSRDICQRGTSLTIQCQVDSQVTMMFWYRQQPGQSLTLIATANQGSEATYESGFVIDKFPISRPNLTFSTLTVSNMSPEDSSIYLCSVGGLMNTEAFFGQGTRLTVV.

Details on this clonotype: With a much larger clone just one base away, this may be a read error. The CDR3 ends on some other residue instead of the conserved phenylalanine or tryptophan, so this is likely a read error. The chain recombines TRBV7-9 with TRBJ2-1; D remains ambiguous. CDR3 length: 12 amino acids. V shed 5 bases and J shed 9 bases, with 11 bases lying between them. Germline values: CDR1 SEHNR, CDR2 FQNEAQ (reference sequence). The CDR3 DNA follows: TGTGCCAGCAGCCTAGATATTGGTGAGCAGTTCCTC. As protein: CASSLDIGEQFL.

Details on this clonotype: A read error is possible here, since a much larger clone lies one base away. This chain uses TRBV24-1 with TRBJ2-7, with a weak D call TRBD2 (7 bases). The CDR3 is 14 residues long. Per the germline V gene, CDR1 is KGHDR and CDR2 is SFDVKD. The CDR3 spells CATSAGGPWYGQYF. As DNA, the CDR3 is TGTGCCACCAGTGCCGGGGGGCCCTGGTACGGGCAGTACTTC.

As concerns this clonotype: One junction end does not reproduce the germline sequence, and a read error may be involved. V gene TRBV28 combines with J gene TRBJ2-1; maybe TRBD1 (6 bases). The CDR3 covers 16 residues. Germline CDR1 is MDHEN and CDR2 is SYDVKM. In nucleotides, the CDR3 is TGTTCCAGCAGTTTTGTATCGTGCAGGGGTCACAATGAGCAGTTCTTC. Amino acids: CSSSFVSCRGHNEQFF. Based on the CDR3 plus reference TRBV28 and TRBJ2-1, the full variable domain is DVKVTQSSRYLVKRTGEKVFLECVQDMDHENMFWYRQDPGLGLRLIYFSYDVKMKEKGDIPEGYSVSREKKERFSLILESASTNQTSMYLCSSSFVSCRGHNEQFFGPGTRLTVL.

A remark on this clonotype: The junction departs from germline at one end; a sequencing error may be responsible. The chain recombines TRBV6-2 or TRBV6-3 with TRBJ2-2; tentatively, D is TRBD1 (6 bases). The germline CDR1 and CDR2 sequences are MNHEY and SVGEGT. The CDR3 extends over 14 amino acids. CDR3 in amino acids: CASRPAGGSGELFF. The CDR3 coding sequence is TGCGCCAGCAGACCCGCTGGGGGCTCCGGGGAGCTGTTTTTT.

This clonotype has ten or more counts. The V gene is TRBV20-1, the J gene TRBJ2-1, with TRBD2 matching 7 bases. The CDR3 is 14 residues long. The germline V gene encodes CDR1 DFQATT and CDR2 SNEGSKA (reference sequence). The junction had 10 bases not matched to a gene; V was cut back by 3 bases and J by 8 bases. The CDR3, as DNA: TGCAGTGCTAGTTCCGGGACTATGGTCTATGAGCAGTTCTTC. Its translation is CSASSGTMVYEQFF.

This clonotype was recorded at least ten times. The chain is built from TRBV12-3 or TRBV12-4 and TRBJ2-7; D could derive from TRBD1 or TRBD2 (7 bases each). The CDR3 extends over 15 amino acids. The V end lost 5 bases, the J end lost 2 bases, and 16 bases lay between the germline ends. DNA for the CDR3: TGTGCCAGCAGTCGTTCAGGGGGGGGGGCCTACGAGCAGTACTTC. Translated, it gives CASSRSGGGAYEQYF.

Worth noting for this clonotype: A much larger clonotype is one base distant, so this may be a read error. V and J are TRBV20-1 and TRBJ2-1; D is perhaps TRBD2 (6 bases). Germline assignment: CDR1 DFQATT and CDR2 SNEGSKA (reference sequence). This CDR3 spans 14 amino acids. This chain's CDR3 is CSASVGSLYNEQVF. CDR3 DNA: TGCAGTGCTAGCGTCGGGAGCCTATACAATGAGCAGGTCTTC.

This clonotype showed up many times. The junction shows a germline mismatch at one end, possibly a read error. This chain links TRBV29-1 with TRBJ1-1; TRBD1 is a possible D gene (6 bases). Germline loops: CDR1 SQVTM, CDR2 ANQGSEA. The CDR3 is 16 residues long. CDR3: CSVGGRDQKGNTEAFF. The CDR3, as DNA: TGCAGTGTTGGGGGCCGGGACCAAAAGGGGAACACTGAAGCTTTCTTT.

The chain is built from TRBV5-1 and TRBJ2-3, with a tentative D call TRBD2 (5 bases). Germline loops: CDR1 SGHRS, CDR2 YFSETQ. Trimming shortened V by 2 bases and J by 1 base, and 14 bases separated the two germline ends. This CDR3 region has 16 residues. CDR3 sequence (DNA): TGCGCCAGCAGCTTAGTGACGGGAAGCCGCACAGATACGCAGTATTTT. Its protein is CASSLVTGSRTDTQYF.

This clonotype was detected a few times. The V and J genes are TRBV7-3 and TRBJ2-5; no firm D call. V lost 3 bases and J 0 bases, leaving 5 bases between the germline ends. The CDR3 runs to 13 residues. CDR1 SGHTA and CDR2 FQGTGA come from the germline V gene. Here the CDR3 DNA reads TGTGCCAGCAGCTTGGGGTACCAAGAGACCCAGTACTTC. The encoded protein is CASSLGYQETQYF.

This clonotype was picked up many times. This chain connects TRBV4-1 to TRBJ2-7; D may be TRBD2 (6 bases). Trimming stripped 0 bases from V and 7 bases from J, with 16 bases between. CDR1 MGHRA and CDR2 YSYEKL come from the germline V gene. CDR3 length equals 15 residues. CDR3 bases: TGCGCCAGCAGCCAAGATGTGGGGGGACTGGGGGAGCAGTACTTC. The encoded protein is CASSQDVGGLGEQYF.

In this sample, this clonotype turned up a few times. This sequence joins TRBV7-9 and TRBJ1-2, with no clear D. Germline CDR1 is SEHNR and CDR2 is FQNEAQ (reference sequence). This CDR3 has 14 amino acids. V was trimmed by 10 bases and J by 0 bases, leaving 15 bases between them. The DNA for the CDR3 is TGTGCCACCCCCCGAGGACGGCCTAACTATGGCTACACCTTC. The encoded protein is CATPRGRPNYGYTF.

J is TRBJ1-6 and V is TRBV12-3 or TRBV12-4, with a weak D call TRBD1 (5 bases). The V end lost 5 bases, the J end lost 19 bases, and 27 bases lay between the germline ends. The CDR3 consists of 15 residues. CDR3 nucleotides: TGTGCCAGCAGTCCGGACATCGGGCATAATTCACCCCCTCACTTT. Its translation is CASSPDIGHNSPPHF.

About this clonotype itself: Since a much larger clone is just one base distant, this may be a read error. This rearrangement joins TRBV20-1 to TRBJ2-2; D may be TRBD2 (6 bases). The CDR3 totals 15 residues. Per germline, CDR1 DFQATT and CDR2 SNEGSKA (reference sequence). The CDR3 here is CCAMGTLANTGELFF. In nucleotides, the CDR3 is TGCTGTGCGATGGGGACTCTCGCGAACACCGGGGAGCTGTTTTTT.

In the case of this clonotype: Germline and junction disagree at one end, which may indicate a read error. V usage is TRBV11-2 and J usage is TRBJ2-1; possibly TRBD2 for D (6 bases). The CDR3 consists of 14 residues. Germline V gives CDR1 SGHAT, CDR2 FQNNGV. CDR3 in amino acids: CAISLLGGVDEQFF. The CDR3 nucleotides are TGTGCCATCAGCTTGCTCGGAGGGGTCGATGAGCAGTTCTTC.

This clonotype appeared many times. The chain combines TRBV29-1 with TRBJ2-3; D gene unclear. Trimming stripped 5 bases from V and 6 bases from J, with 12 bases between. The length of the CDR3 is 12 residues. The germline gives CDR1 SQVTM, CDR2 ANQGSEA. CDR3 DNA: TGCAGCGTTAGTCGAGATTTGGATACGCAGTATTTT. It translates to CSVSRDLDTQYF.

This clonotype has ten or more counts. V usage is TRBV5-1 and J usage is TRBJ1-1; D gene unclear. V lost 2 bases and J lost 0, with 11 bases in between. This CDR3 is built from 15 residues. In germline, CDR1 is SGHRS, CDR2 YFSETQ. The CDR3 DNA follows: TGCGCCAGCAGCTTAAGTAGGGCGGTGAACACTGAAGCTTTCTTT. As protein: CASSLSRAVNTEAFF.

A note on this clonotype: One base away lies a much larger clone, so this may be a sequencing read error. V is TRBV10-1 and J is TRBJ2-2; D gene uncertain. Germline V CDR1 and CDR2: WNHNN, SYGVQD (reference sequence). There are 14 residues in the CDR3. Trimming took off 4 bases at V and 4 bases at J, with 10 bases between the two ends. CDR3 sequence reads: CASSVAESTGELFF. CDR3 DNA sequence: TGCGCCAGCAGTGTTGCGGAGAGCACCGGGGAGCTGTTTTTT.